This T cell receptor (beta chain) was captured in a study of blood T cell repertoires in COVID-19 (dated by TCRdb to the early 2020s). General notes on the study: The collaborator samples originated in the United States, Italy and Spain and spanned the acute and convalescent phases of COVID-19. Nearly every sample came with metadata listing a de-identified subject ID, COVID-19 status, age in years and sex. The repertoires were released in a freely available public database meant as a resource for research on the immune response to SARS-CoV-2. Samples came from the ongoing ImmuneRACE study (first 160 participants) plus 1,254 subjects from 6 global collaborators. The prospective study material was composed of cDNA or gDNA derived from T cells, B-cell-depleted T cells, or PBMCs. Subjects who had been exposed to COVID-19, were actively infected with it, or had recovered from it provided the deeply sampled blood TCRbeta repertoires that made up the dataset. Where available, HLA class I and class II types were obtained from metadata supplied by the sample provider rather than from assay-based typing. Points the paper makes about the study in general: The quantity of clinical and demographic metadata differed by source and by participant and was supplied without curation.

This clone came up once. What antigen it recognizes has not been identified. There are no base qualities to consult, and no much larger clone falls within one base. The junction shows trimming of 0 bases on V and 8 bases on J, plus 13 bases between the germline ends. The cysteine opens and the phenylalanine closes a CDR3 of 14 amino acids. Kept here is only the CDR3 DNA, which spans 42 bases and is read in frame from base 1. CDR1 and CDR2, looked up from the germline V gene, are MNHNS and SASEGT. Each collaborating institution followed its own protocols to collect whole blood in K2EDTA tubes. Collaborator samples were shipped for TCRbeta analysis as frozen whole blood, isolated PBMCs, or DNA extracted from either sample type. TCRbeta CDR3 regions were amplified from genomic DNA by means of the immunoSEQ Assay, a bias-controlled multiplex PCR. In the paper's pipeline: Nucleated cell counts per sample were estimated from amplification of reference gene primers within the assay. To quantify the absolute abundance of each unique TCRbeta CDR3 rearrangement, sequence reads were collapsed and filtered. For each sample, productive Simpson clonality was calculated as the square root of Simpson's diversity index across productive rearrangements. The immuneACCESS repertoire file appears here via TCRdb, limited to in-frame rearrangements. These files lack a portion of the clones; in checked studies, under half of the deficit traces to unresolved V genes, and the cause of the others is not known. That table supplies the V and J calls and clone size; D and trimming were determined from the DNA. The sample table contains approximately 140,000 clones; only one count was recorded for around 76% of them. The ten largest account for under 15% of the sample.

The sequenced sample was peripheral blood. Recombination connected TRBV6-1 to TRBJ1-2, with a tentative D gene TRBD1 over 5 matching bases. The sequence was obtained from a man of 80 years or more with acute or convalescent COVID-19. Read as DNA, the sequence is TGTGCCAGCAGTGAAGCCGCAGGGCTTAGCGGCTACACCTTC. Protein translation: CASSEAAGLSGYTF.